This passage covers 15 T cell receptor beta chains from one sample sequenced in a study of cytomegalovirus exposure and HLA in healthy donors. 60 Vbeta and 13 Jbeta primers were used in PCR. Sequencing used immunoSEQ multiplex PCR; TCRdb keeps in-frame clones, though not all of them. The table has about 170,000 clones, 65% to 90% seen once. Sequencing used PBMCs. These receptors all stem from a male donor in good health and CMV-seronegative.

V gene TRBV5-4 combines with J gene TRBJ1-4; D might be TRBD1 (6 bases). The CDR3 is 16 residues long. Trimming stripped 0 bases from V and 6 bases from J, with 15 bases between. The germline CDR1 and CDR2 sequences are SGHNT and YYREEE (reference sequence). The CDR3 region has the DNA TGTGCCAGCAGCTTGGGCGGGGGGGCCCGGGATGAAAAACTGTTTTTT. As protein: CASSLGGGARDEKLFF. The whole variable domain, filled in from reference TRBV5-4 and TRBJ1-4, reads ETGVTQSPTHLIKTRGQQVTLRCSSQSGHNTVSWYQQALGQGPQFIFQYYREEENGRGNFPPRFSGLQFPNYSSELNVNALELDDSALYLCASSLGGGARDEKLFFGSGTQLSVL.

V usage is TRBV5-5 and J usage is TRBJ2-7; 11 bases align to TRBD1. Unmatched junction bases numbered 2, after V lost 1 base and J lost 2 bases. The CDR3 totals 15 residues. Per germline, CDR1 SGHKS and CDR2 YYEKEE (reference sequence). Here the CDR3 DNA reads TGTGCCAGCAGCTTGAGGGGACAGGGGGCCTACGAGCAGTACTTC. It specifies CASSLRGQGAYEQYF.

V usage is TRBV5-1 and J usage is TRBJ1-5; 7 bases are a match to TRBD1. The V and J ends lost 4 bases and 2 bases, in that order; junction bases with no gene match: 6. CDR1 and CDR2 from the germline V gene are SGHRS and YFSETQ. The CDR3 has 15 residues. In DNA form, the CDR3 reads TGCGCCAGCAGCCCGGGGACAGACCGCAATCAGCCCCAGCATTTT. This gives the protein CASSPGTDRNQPQHF.

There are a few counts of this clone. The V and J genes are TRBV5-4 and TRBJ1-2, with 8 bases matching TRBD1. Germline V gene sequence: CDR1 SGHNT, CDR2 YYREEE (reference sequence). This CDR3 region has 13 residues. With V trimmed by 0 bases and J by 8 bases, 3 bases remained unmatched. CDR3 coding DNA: TGTGCCAGCAGCTTGGGGGACAGGTCCGGCTACACCTTC. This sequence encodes CASSLGDRSGYTF.

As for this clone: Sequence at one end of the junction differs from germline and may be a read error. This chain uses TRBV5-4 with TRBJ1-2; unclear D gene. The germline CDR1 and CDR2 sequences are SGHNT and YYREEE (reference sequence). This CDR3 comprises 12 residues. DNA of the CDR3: TGTGCCGGCAGCTTGAGCAACTATGGCTACACCTTC. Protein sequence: CAGSLSNYGYTF.

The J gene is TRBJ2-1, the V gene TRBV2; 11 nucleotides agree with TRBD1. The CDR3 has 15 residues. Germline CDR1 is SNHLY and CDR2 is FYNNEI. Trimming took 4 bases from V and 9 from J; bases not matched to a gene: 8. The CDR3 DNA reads TGTGCCAGCAGTGGACCGGGACAGGGGGAGGGTGAGCAGTTCTTC. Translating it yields CASSGPGQGEGEQFF. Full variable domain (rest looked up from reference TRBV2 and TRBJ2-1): EPEVTQTPSHQVTQMGQEVILRCVPISNHLYFYWYRQILGQKVEFLVSFYNNEISEKSEIFDDQFSVERPDGSNFTLKIRSTKLEDSAMYFCASSGPGQGEGEQFFGPGTRLTVL.

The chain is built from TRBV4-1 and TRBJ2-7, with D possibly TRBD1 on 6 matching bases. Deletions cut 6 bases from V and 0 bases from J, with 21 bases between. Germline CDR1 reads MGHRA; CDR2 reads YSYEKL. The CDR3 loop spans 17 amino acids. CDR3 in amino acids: CASSRYPRDTASYEQYF. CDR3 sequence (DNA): TGCGCCAGCAGTCGATACCCCCGGGACACGGCCTCCTACGAGCAGTACTTC.

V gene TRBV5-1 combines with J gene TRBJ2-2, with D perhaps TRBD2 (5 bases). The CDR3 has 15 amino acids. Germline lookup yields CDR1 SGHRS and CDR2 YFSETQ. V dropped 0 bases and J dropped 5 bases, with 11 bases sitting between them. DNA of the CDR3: TGCGCCAGCAGCTTGGCCACGGGAATAACCGGGGAGCTGTTTTTT. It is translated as CASSLATGITGELFF. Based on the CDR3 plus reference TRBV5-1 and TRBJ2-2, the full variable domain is KAGVTQTPRYLIKTRGQQVTLSCSPISGHRSVSWYQQTPGQGLQFLFEYFSETQRNKGNFPGRFSGRQFSNSRSEMNVSTLELGDSALYLCASSLATGITGELFFGEGSRLTVL.

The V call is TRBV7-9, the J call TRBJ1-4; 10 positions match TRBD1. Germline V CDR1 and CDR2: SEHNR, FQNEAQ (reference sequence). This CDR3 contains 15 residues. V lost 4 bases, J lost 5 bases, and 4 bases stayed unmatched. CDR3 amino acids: CASSSTGQGNEKLFF. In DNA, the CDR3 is TGTGCCAGCAGCTCCACGGGACAGGGGAATGAAAAACTGTTTTTT.

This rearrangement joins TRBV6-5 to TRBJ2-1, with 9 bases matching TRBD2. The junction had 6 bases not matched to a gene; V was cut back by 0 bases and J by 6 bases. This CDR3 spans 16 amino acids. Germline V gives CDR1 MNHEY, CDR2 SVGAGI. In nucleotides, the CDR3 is TGTGCCAGCAGTTACTCGCTGACTAGCGGCAGCAATGAGCAGTTCTTC. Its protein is CASSYSLTSGSNEQFF.

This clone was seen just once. This CDR3 reads CASNLHEGSHEQYF. The CDR3 DNA sequence: TGTGCCAGCAATCTCCATGAGGGATCCCACGAGCAGTACTTC. The chain joins TRBV6-1 to TRBJ2-7; possible D gene TRBD2, 5 bases. This CDR3 spans 14 amino acids. From germline, CDR1 is MNHNS and CDR2 SASEGT. V lost 7 bases to trimming and J lost 5 bases, with 18 bases between them.

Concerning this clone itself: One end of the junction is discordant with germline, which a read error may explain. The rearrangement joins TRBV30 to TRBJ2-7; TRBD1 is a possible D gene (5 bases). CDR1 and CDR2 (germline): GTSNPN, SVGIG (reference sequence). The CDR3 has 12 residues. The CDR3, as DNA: TGTGCCTGGACCGAAGGGGCAGGCTTCCCTACTTTC. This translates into CAWTEGAGFPTF. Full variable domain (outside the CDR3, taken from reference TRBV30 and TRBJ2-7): SQTIHQWPATLVQPVGSPLSLECTVEGTSNPNLYWYRQAAGRGLQLLFYSVGIGQISSEVPQNLSASRPQDRQFILSSKKLLLSDSGFYLCAWTEGAGFPTFGPGTRLTVT.

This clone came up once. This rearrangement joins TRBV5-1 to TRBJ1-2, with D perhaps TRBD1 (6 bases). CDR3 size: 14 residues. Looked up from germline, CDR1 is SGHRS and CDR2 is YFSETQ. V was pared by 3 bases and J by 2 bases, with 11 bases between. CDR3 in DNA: TGCGCCAGCAGCTCCGGACAGCCCAACTATGGCTACACCTTC. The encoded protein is CASSSGQPNYGYTF.

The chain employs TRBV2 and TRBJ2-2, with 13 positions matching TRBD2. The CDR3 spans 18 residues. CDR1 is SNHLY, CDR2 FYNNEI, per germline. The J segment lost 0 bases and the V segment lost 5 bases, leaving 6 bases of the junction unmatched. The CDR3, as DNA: TGTGCCAGCAGTCCGGGACTAGCGGGGTATTCGAACACCGGGGAGCTGTTTTTT. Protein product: CASSPGLAGYSNTGELFF.

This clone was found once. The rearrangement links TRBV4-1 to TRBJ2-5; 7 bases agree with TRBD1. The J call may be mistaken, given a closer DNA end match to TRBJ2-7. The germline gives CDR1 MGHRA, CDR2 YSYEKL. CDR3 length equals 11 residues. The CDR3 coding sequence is TGCGCCAGTCGACAGGGCTACGAGCAGTACTTC. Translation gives CASRQGYEQYF.